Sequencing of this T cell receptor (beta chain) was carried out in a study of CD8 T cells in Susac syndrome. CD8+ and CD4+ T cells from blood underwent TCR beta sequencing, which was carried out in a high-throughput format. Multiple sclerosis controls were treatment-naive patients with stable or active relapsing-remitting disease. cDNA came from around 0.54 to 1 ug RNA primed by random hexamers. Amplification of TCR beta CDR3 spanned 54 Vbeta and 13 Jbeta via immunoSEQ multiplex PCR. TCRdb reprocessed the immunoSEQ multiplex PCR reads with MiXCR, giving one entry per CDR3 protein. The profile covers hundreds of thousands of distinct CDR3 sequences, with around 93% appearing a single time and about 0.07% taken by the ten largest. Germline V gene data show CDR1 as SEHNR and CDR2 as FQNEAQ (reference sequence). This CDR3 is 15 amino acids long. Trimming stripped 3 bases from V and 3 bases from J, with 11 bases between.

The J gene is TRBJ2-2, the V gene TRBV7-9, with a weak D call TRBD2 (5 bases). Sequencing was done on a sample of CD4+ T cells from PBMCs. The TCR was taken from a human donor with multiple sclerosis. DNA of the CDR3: TGTGCCAGCAGCTTGTCTCGGGGTCACACCGGGGAGCTGTTTTTT. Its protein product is CASSLSRGHTGELFF. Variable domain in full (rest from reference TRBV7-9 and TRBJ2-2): DTGVSQNPRHKITKRGQNVTFRCDPISEHNRLYWYRQTLGQGPEFLTYFQNEAQLEKSRLLSDRFSAERPKGSFSTLEIQRTEQGDSAMYLCASSLSRGHTGELFFGEGSRLTVL.